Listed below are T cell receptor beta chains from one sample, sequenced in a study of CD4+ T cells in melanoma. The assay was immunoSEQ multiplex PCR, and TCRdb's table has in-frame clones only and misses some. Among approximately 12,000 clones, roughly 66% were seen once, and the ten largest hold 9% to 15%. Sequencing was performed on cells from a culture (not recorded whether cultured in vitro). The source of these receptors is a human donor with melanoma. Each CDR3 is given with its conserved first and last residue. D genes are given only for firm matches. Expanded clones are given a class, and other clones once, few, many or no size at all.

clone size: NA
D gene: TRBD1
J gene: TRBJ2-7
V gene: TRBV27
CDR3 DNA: TGTGCCAGCAGTTTGGACAGGGACCTATACGAGCAGTACTTC
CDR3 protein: CASSLDRDLYEQYF

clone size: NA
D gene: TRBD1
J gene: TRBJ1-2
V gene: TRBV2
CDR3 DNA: TGTGCCAGCAGTAAGACAGGGCGAACTAACTATGGCTACACCTTC
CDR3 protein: CASSKTGRTNYGYTF

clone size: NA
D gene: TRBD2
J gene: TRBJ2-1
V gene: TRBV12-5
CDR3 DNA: TGTGCTAGTGGTTTGGTACGAATGGGACTACCAGACCCCGACTCCTACAATGAGCAGTTCTTC
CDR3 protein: CASGLVRMGLPDPDSYNEQFF

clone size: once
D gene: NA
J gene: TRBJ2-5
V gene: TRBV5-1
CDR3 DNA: TGCGCCAGCAGCTTGGAGTCACTAACCCTAGAGACCCAGTACTTC
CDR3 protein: CASSLESLTLETQYF

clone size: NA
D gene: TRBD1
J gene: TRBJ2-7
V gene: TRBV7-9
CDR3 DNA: TGTGCCAGCAGCTTTCGGGACAGGTTCTACGAGCAGTACTTC
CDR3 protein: CASSFRDRFYEQYF

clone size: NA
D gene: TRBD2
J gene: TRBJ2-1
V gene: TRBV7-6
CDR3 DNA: TGTGCCAGCAGCTTAGTTGGGACTAGTCACGATGAGCAGTTCTTC
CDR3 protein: CASSLVGTSHDEQFF

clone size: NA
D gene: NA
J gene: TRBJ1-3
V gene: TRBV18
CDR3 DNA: TGTGCCAGCTCACCACCGAAGGGCCTCGCTAACACCATATATTTT
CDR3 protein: CASSPPKGLANTIYF

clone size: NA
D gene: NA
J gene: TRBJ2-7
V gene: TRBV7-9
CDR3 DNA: TGTGCCAGCAGCCCTCGAGGTTCTTGGGACTACGAGCAGTACTTC
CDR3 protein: CASSPRGSWDYEQYF

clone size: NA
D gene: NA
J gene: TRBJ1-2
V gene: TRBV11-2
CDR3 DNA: TGTGCCAGCAGCTTGGGACGGTTAGATGGCTACACCTTC
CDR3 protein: CASSLGRLDGYTF

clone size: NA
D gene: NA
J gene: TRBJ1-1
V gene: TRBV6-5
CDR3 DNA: TGTGCCAGCAGTTACACCAACAGGCTTCACACTGAAGCTTTCTTT
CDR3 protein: CASSYTNRLHTEAFF

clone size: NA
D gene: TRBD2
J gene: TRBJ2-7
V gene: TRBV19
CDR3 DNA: TGTGCCAGTAGGGACCTAGCGGGGGGGTCCTACGAGCAGTACTTC
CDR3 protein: CASRDLAGGSYEQYF

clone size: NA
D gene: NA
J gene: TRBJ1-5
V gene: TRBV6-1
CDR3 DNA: TGTGCCAGCAGTGCCCACAGGGAGGGGGATATAATGGGCAATCAGCCCCAGCATTTT
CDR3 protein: CASSAHREGDIMGNQPQHF

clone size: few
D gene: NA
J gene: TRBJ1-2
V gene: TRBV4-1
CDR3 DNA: TGCGCCAGCAGCCAAGTTGGGGTTAGCTATGGCTACACCTTC
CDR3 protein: CASSQVGVSYGYTF

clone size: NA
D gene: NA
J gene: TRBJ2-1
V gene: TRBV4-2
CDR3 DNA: TGTGCCAGCAGTAAGGGGGGCTCCTACAATGAGCAGTTCTTC
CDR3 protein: CASSKGGSYNEQFF

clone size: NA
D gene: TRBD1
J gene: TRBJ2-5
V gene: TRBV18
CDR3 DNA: TGTGCCAGCTCACTGACAGGGGTCGGGGAGACCCAGTACTTC
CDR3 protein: CASSLTGVGETQYF

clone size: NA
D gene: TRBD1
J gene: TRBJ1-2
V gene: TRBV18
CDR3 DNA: TGTGCCAGCTCACCCCTACAGGGGGCTGAAGGCTACACCTTC
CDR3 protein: CASSPLQGAEGYTF

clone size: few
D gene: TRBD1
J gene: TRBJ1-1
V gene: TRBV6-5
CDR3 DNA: TGTGCCAGCTGGAGACAGGGCGCGAACACTGAAGCTTTCTTT
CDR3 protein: CASWRQGANTEAFF

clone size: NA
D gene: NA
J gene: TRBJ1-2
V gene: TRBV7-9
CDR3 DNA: TGTGCCAGCAGCGAAACGGAGAGAAATGGCTACACCTTC
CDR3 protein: CASSETERNGYTF

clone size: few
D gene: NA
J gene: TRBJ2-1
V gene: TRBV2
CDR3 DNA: TGTGCCAGCAGGGGTACCGGGACAGAGCAGTTCTTC
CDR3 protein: CASRGTGTEQFF

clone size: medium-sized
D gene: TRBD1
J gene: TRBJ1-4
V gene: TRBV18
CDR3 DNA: TGTGCCAGCTCACCAGACAGGGGTGGTGAAAAACTGTTTTTT
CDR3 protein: CASSPDRGGEKLFF

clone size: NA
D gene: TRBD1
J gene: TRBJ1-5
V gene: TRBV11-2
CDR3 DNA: TGTGCCAGCAGCGACAGGGGTCCGGAGCAGCCCCAGCATTTT
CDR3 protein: CASSDRGPEQPQHF

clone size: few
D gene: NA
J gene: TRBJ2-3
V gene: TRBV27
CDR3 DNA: TGTGCCAGCAGTTTATTCGGGAGTACAGATACGCAGTATTTT
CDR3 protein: CASSLFGSTDTQYF

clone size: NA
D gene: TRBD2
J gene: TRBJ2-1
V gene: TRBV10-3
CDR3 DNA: TGTGCCATTTGGAGGGGGACTAGCGGGGGGAATGAGCAGTTCTTC
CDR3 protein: CAIWRGTSGGNEQFF

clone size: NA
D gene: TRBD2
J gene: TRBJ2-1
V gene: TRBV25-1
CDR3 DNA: TGTGCCAGCAGTGATTTCACGGGGGGGGGCAGCAATGAGCAGTTCTTC
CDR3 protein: CASSDFTGGGSNEQFF

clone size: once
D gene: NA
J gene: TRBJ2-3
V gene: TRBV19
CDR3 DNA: TGTGCCAGTAGTATTTTGGCGGCGTTAGCGGAGGCAGATACGCAGTATTTT
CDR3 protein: CASSILAALAEADTQYF

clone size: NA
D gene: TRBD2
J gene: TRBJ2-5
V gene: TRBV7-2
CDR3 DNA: TGTGCCAGCAGCTTAGGAGCGGGGGGTATAAGAAAACAGTACTTC
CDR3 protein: CASSLGAGGIRKQYF

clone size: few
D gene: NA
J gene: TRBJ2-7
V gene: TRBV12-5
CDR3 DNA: TGTGCTAGTGGTACAAGACTAGATCAGGTGCAGTACTTC
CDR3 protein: CASGTRLDQVQYF

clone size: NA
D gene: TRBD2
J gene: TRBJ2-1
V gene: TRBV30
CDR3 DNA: TGTGCCTGGGGGACTAGCGGGGAGGGGACGAGCTCCTACAATGAGCAGTTCTTC
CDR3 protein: CAWGTSGEGTSSYNEQFF

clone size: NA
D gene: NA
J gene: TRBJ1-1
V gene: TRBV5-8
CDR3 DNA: TGTGCCAGCAGCTATGGGGGGGTGGACACTGAAGCTTTCTTT
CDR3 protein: CASSYGGVDTEAFF

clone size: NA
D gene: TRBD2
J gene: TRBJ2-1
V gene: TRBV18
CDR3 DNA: TGTGCCAGCTCACCACCGAGCGGGGGGACCTACAATGAGCAGTTCTTC
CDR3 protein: CASSPPSGGTYNEQFF

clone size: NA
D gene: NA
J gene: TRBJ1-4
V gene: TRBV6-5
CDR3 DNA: TGTGCCAGCAGTTACTCCCGGGGCACTAATGAAAAACTGTTTTTT
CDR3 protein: CASSYSRGTNEKLFF

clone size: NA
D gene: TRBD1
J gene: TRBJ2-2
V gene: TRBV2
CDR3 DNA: TGTGCCAGCAGTGAAGTGACAGGGGCTCGGAGCACCGGGGAGCTGTTTTTT
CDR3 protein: CASSEVTGARSTGELFF

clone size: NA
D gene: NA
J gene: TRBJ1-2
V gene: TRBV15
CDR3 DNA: TGTGCCACCAGCAGAGGGGGGCAGCTCTATGGCTACACCTTC
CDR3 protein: CATSRGGQLYGYTF

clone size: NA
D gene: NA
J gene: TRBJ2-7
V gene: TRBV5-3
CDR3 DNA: TGTGCCAGAAGCCAGATAAGGAACTACGAGCAGTACTTC
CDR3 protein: CARSQIRNYEQYF

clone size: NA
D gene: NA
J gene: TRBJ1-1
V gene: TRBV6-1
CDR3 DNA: TGTGCCAGCACCATGAGGAGGGCGAACACTGAAGCTTTCTTT
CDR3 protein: CASTMRRANTEAFF

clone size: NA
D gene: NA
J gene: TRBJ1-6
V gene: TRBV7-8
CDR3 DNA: TGTGCCAGCAGCTTTTTGCGAGGTGGGCGGAATTCACCCCTCCACTTT
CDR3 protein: CASSFLRGGRNSPLHF

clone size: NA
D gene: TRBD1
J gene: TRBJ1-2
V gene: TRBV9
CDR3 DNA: TGTGCCAGCAGCGTAGACTTGTGGGGACAGAGATCTCGGGGTGGCTACACCTTC
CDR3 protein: CASSVDLWGQRSRGGYTF

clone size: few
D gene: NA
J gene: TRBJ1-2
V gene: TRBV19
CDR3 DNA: TGTGCCAGTAGTATAGGGGATCGTGGCTACACCTTC
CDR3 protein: CASSIGDRGYTF

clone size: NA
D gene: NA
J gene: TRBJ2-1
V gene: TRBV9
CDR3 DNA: TGTGCCAGCAGCCCCCGAACCTACAATGAGCAGTTCTTC
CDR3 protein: CASSPRTYNEQFF

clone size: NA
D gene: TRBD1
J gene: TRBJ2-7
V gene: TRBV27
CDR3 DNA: TGTGCCAGCAGTTCTTGGACAGGGCGCGGTTACGAGCAGTACTTC
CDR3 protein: CASSSWTGRGYEQYF

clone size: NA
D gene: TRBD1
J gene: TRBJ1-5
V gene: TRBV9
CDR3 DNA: TGTGCCAGCAGCGTGGGACAGGGGGCATATCAGCCCCAGCATTTT
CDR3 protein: CASSVGQGAYQPQHF

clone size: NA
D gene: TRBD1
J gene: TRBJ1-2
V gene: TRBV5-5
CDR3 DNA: TGTGCCAGCAGCTTGACGGGACAGGGTTCCTATGGCTACACCTTC
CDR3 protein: CASSLTGQGSYGYTF

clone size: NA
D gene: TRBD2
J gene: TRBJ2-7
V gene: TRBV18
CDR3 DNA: TGTGCCAGCTCACCCACGGGGAGGGCCTACGAGCAGTACTTC
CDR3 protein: CASSPTGRAYEQYF

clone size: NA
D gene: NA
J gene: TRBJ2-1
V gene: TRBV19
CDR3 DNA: TGTGCCAGTAGGAGGGGGGCGCAGAATATTGAGCAGTTCTTC
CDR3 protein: CASRRGAQNIEQFF

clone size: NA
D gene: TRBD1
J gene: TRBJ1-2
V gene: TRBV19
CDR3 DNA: TGTGCCAGTAGCCCCGGACAGGGATATGGCTACACCTTC
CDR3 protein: CASSPGQGYGYTF

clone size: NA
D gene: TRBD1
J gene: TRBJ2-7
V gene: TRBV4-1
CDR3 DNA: TGCGCCAGCAGCCACCTGGACAGGGAAAGCTACGAGCAGTACTTC
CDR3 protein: CASSHLDRESYEQYF